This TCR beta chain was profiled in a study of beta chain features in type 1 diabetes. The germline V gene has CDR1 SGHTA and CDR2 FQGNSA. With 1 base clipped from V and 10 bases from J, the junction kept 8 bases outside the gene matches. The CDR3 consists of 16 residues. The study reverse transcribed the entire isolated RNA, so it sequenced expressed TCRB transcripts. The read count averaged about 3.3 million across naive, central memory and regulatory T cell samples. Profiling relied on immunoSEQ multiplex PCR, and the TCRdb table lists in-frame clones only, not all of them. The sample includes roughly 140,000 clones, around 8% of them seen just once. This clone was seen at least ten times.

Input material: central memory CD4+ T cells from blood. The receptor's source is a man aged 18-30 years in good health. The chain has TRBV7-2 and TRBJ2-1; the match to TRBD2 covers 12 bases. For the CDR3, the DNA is TGTGCCAGCAGCTTAGTGTCTAGCGGGGGGGCTCGGGAGCAGTTCTTC. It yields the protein CASSLVSSGGAREQFF. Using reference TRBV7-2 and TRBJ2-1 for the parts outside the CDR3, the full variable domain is GAGVSQSPSNKVTEKGKDVELRCDPISGHTALYWYRQSLGQGLEFLIYFQGNSAPDKSGLPSDRFSAERTGGSVSTLTIQRTQQEDSAVYLCASSLVSSGGAREQFFGPGTRLTVL.